This TCR beta chain came from a study of blood T cells in healthy people across ages. Regarding the study as a whole: Fewer expanded clones and more diversity marked long-lived versus aged donors. A roughly linear age-dependent decrease characterized TCR beta diversity per million T cells.

A few counts support this clonotype. Its cognate antigen is unknown. It was with a sample-barcoded 5' primer and a J-beta primer mix that a second PCR of roughly 7 to 12 cycles was run. TCRdb called the 5' RACE reads again in MiXCR, with one record for every CDR3 protein. The table records approximately 1.5 million distinct CDR3 sequences, around 40% of them present only once. The CDR3 consists of 14 residues. Germline-derived CDR1 and CDR2 are LGHDT and YNNKEL (reference sequence). Deletions cut 3 bases from V and 7 bases from J, with 10 bases between. Sequenced input: blood. This TCR came from a woman aged 18 to 35 in good health. J is TRBJ1-6 and V is TRBV3-1; tentative D call: TRBD1 (6 bases). This chain's CDR3 is CASSHNDRNSPLHF. In DNA, the CDR3 is TGTGCCAGCAGCCACAATGACAGGAATTCACCCCTCCACTTT.